These 12 T cell receptor beta chains came from one sample sequenced in a study of blood T cells in healthy people across ages. It was with a sample-barcoded 5' primer and a J-beta primer mix that a second PCR of roughly 6 to 12 cycles was run. MiXCR, run by TCRdb on the 5' RACE reads, gives a single entry per CDR3 protein. The sample includes approximately 2,000,000 distinct CDR3 sequences, about two fifths of them seen just once. The sequenced material came from blood. Receptors were obtained from a human donor in good health.

The chain has TRBV3-1 and TRBJ2-7, with D maybe TRBD2 (7 bases). Trimming left V 3 bases short and J 4 bases short, with 13 bases between. The germline gives CDR1 LGHDT, CDR2 YNNKEL (reference sequence). This CDR3 is built from 14 residues. The DNA for the CDR3 is TGTGCCAGCAGCCAGGGGGGGGGCCGGTACGAGCAGTACTTC. Translated, it gives CASSQGGGRYEQYF.

Concerning this clonotype: A much more abundant neighbour one base away suggests this may be a read error. The V gene is TRBV27, the J gene TRBJ2-7; TRBD1 matches 7 bases. The CDR3 has 14 residues. CDR1 MNHEY and CDR2 SMNVEV come from the germline V gene (reference sequence). In nucleotides, the CDR3 is TGTGCCAGCAGTCTATGGGACAGACACTACGGGCAGTACTTC. Protein product: CASSLWDRHYGQYF.

This chain links TRBV6-6 with TRBJ1-5, with D tentatively TRBD1 (5 bases). The CDR3 contains 12 residues. In germline, CDR1 is MNHNY, CDR2 SVGAGI (reference sequence). Trimming took off 6 bases at V and 9 bases at J, with 12 bases between the two ends. As DNA, the CDR3 is TGTGCCAGCAGCCCCGAGGGGTGGCCCCAGCATTTT. Translation gives CASSPEGWPQHF.

This chain links TRBV7-2 with TRBJ1-2; the D gene is possibly TRBD1 (5 bases). The ends were cut back, 2 bases at V and 2 bases at J, with 15 bases in the middle. Per the germline V gene, CDR1 is SGHTA and CDR2 is FQGNSA. This CDR3 spans 16 amino acids. The CDR3 nucleotides are TGTGCCAGCAGCTTAACCCGACAGACGATAAACTATGGCTACACCTTC. Amino acid sequence: CASSLTRQTINYGYTF.

This clonotype has more than one count but fewer than ten. The J gene is TRBJ2-7, the V gene TRBV10-3; D is unclear. V lost 11 bases and J 1 base, leaving 9 bases between the germline ends. CDR1 is ENHRY and CDR2 is SYGVKD in the germline V gene. The CDR3 consists of 11 residues. CDR3 amino acids: CAVQRSYEQYF. DNA for the CDR3: TGTGCCGTCCAAAGGTCCTACGAGCAGTACTTC.

To note about this clonotype: The junction does not match germline at one end; this may be a read error. The chain carries TRBV12-3 or TRBV12-4 and TRBJ1-4; the D is unclear. This CDR3 comprises 15 residues. The CDR3 spells CASSPSVTSLEKLVF. In DNA form, the CDR3 reads TGTGCCAGCAGTCCCTCGGTTACATCGTTGGAGAAACTGGTTTTT.

The genes are TRBV10-3 and TRBJ2-4; D is possibly TRBD1 (6 bases). The J call may not be correct, given that the DNA end is closer to TRBJ2-7. CDR3 length: 13 amino acids. Germline assignment: CDR1 ENHRY and CDR2 SYGVKD. The CDR3 region has the DNA TGTGCCATCAATCCTGGACAGCCCTACGAGCAGTACTTC. Amino acid sequence: CAINPGQPYEQYF.

The gene calls are TRBV3-1 and TRBJ1-1, with 9 nucleotides matching TRBD1. The CDR3 contains 17 residues. Germline V gene sequence: CDR1 LGHDT, CDR2 YNNKEL (reference sequence). V lost 1 base to trimming and J lost 5 bases; unmatched junction nucleotides: 11. CDR3 nucleotides: TGTGCCAGCAGCCAAGTAACTTTGCCGGGACAGGGAACTGAAGCTTTCTTT. Its translation is CASSQVTLPGQGTEAFF.

J is TRBJ2-1 and V is TRBV5-1, with D possibly matching TRBD1 (5 bases). Trimming pared 0 bases from V and 7 bases from J, leaving 11 bases between. The CDR3 loop spans 14 amino acids. Germline CDR1 reads SGHRS; CDR2 reads YFSETQ. CDR3 loop: CASSLAATGNEQFF. The CDR3, as DNA: TGCGCCAGCAGCTTGGCCGCTACAGGTAATGAGCAGTTCTTC.

Regarding this clonotype: A read error is possible here, since a much larger clone lies one base away. The V and J genes are TRBV9 and TRBJ2-1, with 15 bases fitting TRBD2. The J segment lost 2 bases and the V segment lost 4 bases, leaving 4 bases of the junction unmatched. This CDR3 spans 17 amino acids. Germline V lookup: CDR1 SGDLS, CDR2 YYNGEE. CDR3 region: CASSLRTSGGAYNEQFF. The DNA for the CDR3 is TGTGCCAGCAGCCTTCGGACTAGCGGGGGGGCCTACAATGAGCAGTTCTTC.

The genes are TRBV28 and TRBJ1-2; D may be TRBD1 (5 bases). The CDR3 loop spans 14 amino acids. Per germline, CDR1 MDHEN and CDR2 SYDVKM. The V end lost 5 bases, the J end lost 1 base, and 11 bases lay between the germline ends. CDR3 DNA: TGTGCCAGCAGTCCCGCAGGGAATAACTATGGCTACACCTTC. Encoded protein: CASSPAGNNYGYTF.

The chain employs TRBV20-1 and TRBJ1-1; D gene ambiguous. The CDR3 is 11 residues long. Deletions cut 4 bases from V and 8 bases from J, with 11 bases between. Germline V gives CDR1 DFQATT, CDR2 SNEGSKA (reference sequence). The CDR3 coding sequence is TGCAGTGCTATTAGTCGCCGAGAAGCTTTCTTT. This sequence encodes CSAISRREAFF.